Listed here are 17 T cell receptor beta chains from one sample, sequenced in a study of shared clonotypes between healthy human individuals. Sequenced by immunoSEQ multiplex PCR; TCRdb stores in-frame clones only, minus some. Of over 850,000 clones listed, 75% to 85% are singletons. Sequencing was performed on memory CD4+ T cells from PBMCs. Sample subset: CD45RA-negative fraction. The origin of the receptors is a man aged 18 to 35 in good health. Some clones in this sample may be carry-over from other donors' samples.

The chain is built from TRBV5-1 and TRBJ1-1; D is perhaps TRBD1 (5 bases). Germline CDR1 is SGHRS and CDR2 is YFSETQ. The CDR3 loop spans 15 amino acids. Trimming took 0 bases from V and 4 from J, leaving 13 bases between them. The CDR3 here is CASSLERQGGTEAFF. The CDR3 DNA is TGCGCCAGCAGCTTGGAGCGCCAGGGAGGCACTGAAGCTTTCTTT.

The CDR3 DNA follows: TGTGCCAGCAGTCCCACTTGGCCCGCCTACACCTTC. Encoded protein: CASSPTWPAYTF. This chain links TRBV28 with TRBJ1-2; no firm D call. Per the germline V gene, CDR1 is MDHEN and CDR2 is SYDVKM. The CDR3 length is 12 residues. Trimming left V 5 bases short and J 10 bases short, with 14 bases between.

The J gene is TRBJ2-2, the V gene TRBV27; D remains ambiguous. CDR1 is MNHEY and CDR2 is SMNVEV in the germline V gene (reference sequence). The V end lost 5 bases, the J end lost 3 bases, and 4 bases lay between the germline ends. The CDR3 length is 12 residues. The CDR3 sequence: CASSLYTGELFF. CDR3 DNA sequence: TGTGCCAGCAGTCTATACACCGGGGAGCTGTTTTTT.

This clone was picked up a small number of times. The chain employs TRBV27 and TRBJ2-1; 11 nucleotides agree with TRBD2. With 5 bases clipped from V and 5 bases from J, the junction kept 8 bases outside the gene matches. The CDR3 spans 16 residues. CDR1 is MNHEY and CDR2 is SMNVEV in the germline V gene (reference sequence). CDR3 residues: CASSTRLAGKDNEQFF. CDR3 nucleotides: TGTGCCAGCAGTACACGACTAGCGGGGAAAGACAATGAGCAGTTCTTC.

In regard to this clone: The sample has other DNA sequences that encode this CDR3 too. This chain joins TRBV9 and TRBJ2-1, with D possibly TRBD1 on 6 matching bases. Per the germline V gene, CDR1 is SGDLS and CDR2 is YYNGEE. This CDR3 comprises 16 residues. Trimming took off 4 bases at V and 12 bases at J, with 26 bases between the two ends. Here the CDR3 reads CASSPGVGPIPQGQFF. The CDR3 nucleotides read TGTGCCAGCAGCCCAGGGGTAGGGCCGATACCCCAGGGGCAGTTCTTC.

Only one count was recorded for this clone. V gene TRBV10-2 combines with J gene TRBJ2-7; TRBD2 agrees at 11 bases. V lost 5 bases to trimming and J lost 2 bases; unmatched junction nucleotides: 11. Germline V gives CDR1 WSHSY, CDR2 SAAADI. The CDR3 extends over 17 amino acids. CDR3 nucleotide sequence: TGCGCCAGCAGTCCCGAGCCGGGACTAGCGGTTACCTACGAGCAGTACTTC. Encoded protein: CASSPEPGLAVTYEQYF.

This clone has a count of ten or more. Other DNA sequences in the same sample also yield this CDR3. This rearrangement joins TRBV30 to TRBJ1-1; D is possibly TRBD1 (5 bases). V shed 5 bases and J shed 1 base, with 11 bases lying between them. Germline CDR1 reads GTSNPN; CDR2 reads SVGIG (reference sequence). This CDR3 comprises 13 residues. The DNA of the CDR3 is TGTGCCTGGGCGGGACCGAGGAACACTGAAGCTTTCTTT. This encodes CAWAGPRNTEAFF.

V and J are TRBV18 and TRBJ2-7; D ambiguous. The V gene lost 5 bases and the J gene lost 5 bases, with 7 bases spanning the gap. The germline V gene encodes CDR1 KGHSH and CDR2 LQKENI. This CDR3 is built from 11 residues. This CDR3 reads CASSGYDEQYF. CDR3 bases: TGTGCCAGCTCAGGATACGACGAGCAGTACTTC. Complete variable domain (other parts from reference TRBV18 and TRBJ2-7): NAGVMQNPRHLVRRRGQEARLRCSPMKGHSHVYWYRQLPEEGLKFMVYLQKENIIDESGMPKERFSAEFPKEGPSILRIQQVVRGDSAAYFCASSGYDEQYFGPGTRLTVT.

CDR3 in DNA: TGTGCCAGCAGCTTATCGCGGCGCCTAGCGGGAGGTTTCAACGAGCAGTACTTC. Protein sequence: CASSLSRRLAGGFNEQYF. V usage is TRBV7-8 and J usage is TRBJ2-7; 11 positions match TRBD2. Germline V lookup: CDR1 SGHVS, CDR2 FQNEAQ. The CDR3 length is 18 residues. V shed 2 bases and J 5 bases; nucleotides not matched to a gene: 14.

The chain carries TRBV5-1 and TRBJ1-2; 7 bases map to TRBD1. Germline V gene data show CDR1 as SGHRS and CDR2 as YFSETQ. The V and J ends lost 6 bases and 4 bases, in that order; junction bases with no gene match: 6. This CDR3 spans 13 amino acids. The CDR3 coding sequence is TGCGCCAGCAATGACGGGACAGCCTATGGCTACACCTTC. Its protein product is CASNDGTAYGYTF.

The chain joins TRBV2 to TRBJ2-3, with 10 bases matching TRBD1. From germline, CDR1 is SNHLY and CDR2 FYNNEI. Losses at the gene ends were 0 bases for V and 5 bases for J; bases not matched to a gene: 5. The CDR3 totals 16 residues. The CDR3 loop is CASSEARTGGLDTQYF. Written as DNA, the CDR3 is TGTGCCAGCAGTGAAGCCCGGACAGGGGGGTTAGATACGCAGTATTTT.

V usage is TRBV2 and J usage is TRBJ2-7; weak D call: TRBD2 (6 bases). Germline V CDR1 and CDR2: SNHLY, FYNNEI. The V end was cut by 4 bases, the J end by 3 bases, with 16 bases between. CDR3 length equals 15 residues. CDR3: CASSGSWGVSYEQYF. The CDR3 coding sequence is TGTGCCAGCAGTGGGTCTTGGGGGGTTAGCTACGAGCAGTACTTC.

The V gene is TRBV5-1, the J gene TRBJ2-5, with 7 bases matching TRBD1. Germline values: CDR1 SGHRS, CDR2 YFSETQ. This CDR3 has 16 amino acids. J gave up 2 bases and V 3 bases, and 10 bases lay outside the gene matches. For the CDR3, the DNA is TGCGCCAGCAGCTCGTCCGCGACAGGGATTCAAGAGACCCAGTACTTC. It codes for CASSSSATGIQETQYF.

The chain employs TRBV28 and TRBJ1-4, with TRBD1 matching 9 bases. Trimming at V came to 6 bases and at J to 10 bases, leaving 21 bases not matched to a gene. The germline V gene encodes CDR1 MDHEN and CDR2 SYDVKM. The CDR3 contains 18 residues. CDR3 DNA sequence: TGTGCCAGCAGATCACCGAGCCTCATCCGGGACAGGGAGCGAAAACTGTTTTTT. Translated, it gives CASRSPSLIRDRERKLFF.

Ten or more counts support this clone. The gene calls are TRBV6-5 and TRBJ1-2; no clear D gene. Germline V gene sequence: CDR1 MNHEY, CDR2 SVGAGI. Trimming shortened V by 4 bases and J by 1 base, and 13 bases separated the two germline ends. The CDR3 runs to 15 residues. CDR3 sequence: CASSSRRTNNYGYTF. The CDR3 DNA sequence: TGTGCCAGCAGTTCCAGGCGCACAAATAACTATGGCTACACCTTC.

The DNA for the CDR3 is TGCGCCAGCTTCGACACCGTAGCTAACTATGGCTACACCTTC. Protein product: CASFDTVANYGYTF. The chain carries TRBV5-1 and TRBJ1-2; D gene unclear. The length of the CDR3 is 14 residues. Between the trimmed V and J ends, which lost 7 bases and 0 bases, there was a span of 13 bases. Germline-derived CDR1 and CDR2 are SGHRS and YFSETQ.

This clone showed up many times. Distinct nucleotide sequences in the sample also encode this CDR3. The chain combines TRBV19 with TRBJ1-2; TRBD1 agrees at 8 bases. The germline V gene has CDR1 LNHDA and CDR2 SQIVND (reference sequence). The CDR3 extends over 14 amino acids. The V and J ends lost 3 bases and 2 bases, in that order; junction bases with no gene match: 2. The CDR3 DNA is TGTGCCAGTAGTATTTGGACAGGGAACTATGGCTACACCTTC. Translated: CASSIWTGNYGYTF.